These 14 T cell receptor beta chains originate from one sample sequenced in a study of radiation and T cells in renal cell carcinoma. Time point indicated: blood 2 weeks post-SBRT. Sample treatment: 15 Gy SBRT to primary tumor, nephrectomy 4 weeks later. Measured with immunoSEQ multiplex PCR; TCRdb has only the in-frame clones, and not every one. This sample yields around 80,000 clones, of which about 81% are seen a single time; approximately 5.4% belongs to the top ten. Sample: blood, taken from a patient whose treatment included radiotherapy and nephrectomy. These receptors were obtained from a man in his sixties with renal cell carcinoma.

The chain couples TRBV9 to TRBJ1-3; D might be TRBD1 (6 bases). Trimming cost V 4 bases and J 0 bases, with 17 bases left between them. This CDR3 region has 17 residues. Germline CDR1 reads SGDLS; CDR2 reads YYNGEE. CDR3 coding DNA: TGTGCCAGCAGCTTTAGCAGGGGCGTCGGCTCTGGAAACACCATATATTTT. It translates to CASSFSRGVGSGNTIYF.

The chain carries TRBV29-1 and TRBJ2-6; TRBD1 aligns across 8 bases. The germline CDR1 and CDR2 sequences are SQVTM and ANQGSEA. The CDR3 is made up of 14 amino acids. After removal of 4 bases from V and 1 base from J, the junction contained 0 bases not matched to a gene. The CDR3 sequence: CSVGQGSGANVLTF. Written as DNA, the CDR3 is TGCAGCGTTGGACAGGGGTCTGGGGCCAACGTCCTGACTTTC.

The chain uses TRBV10-3 and TRBJ2-7; D is possibly TRBD1 (5 bases). From germline, CDR1 is ENHRY and CDR2 SYGVKD. CDR3 length equals 15 residues. V was clipped by 7 bases and J by 0 bases, with 16 bases between them. The CDR3 loop is CAITAGARSSYEQYF. The CDR3 DNA follows: TGTGCCATCACAGCTGGGGCGCGGAGCTCCTACGAGCAGTACTTC.

This clone was observed once. V and J are TRBV28 and TRBJ1-5; tentative D call: TRBD1 (6 bases). Germline V gene lookup returns CDR1 MDHEN and CDR2 SYDVKM. CDR3 length: 16 residues. Trimming removed 3 bases at V and 2 bases at J, with 14 bases between. The CDR3 region has the DNA TGTGCCAGCAGTTTCGGGCAGGGGAGGCGCAATCAGCCCCAGCATTTT. Translation: CASSFGQGRRNQPQHF.

This sequence joins TRBV6-1 and TRBJ1-5; D remains unclear. Germline CDR1 MNHNS, CDR2 SASEGT. This CDR3 comprises 16 residues. Between the trimmed V and J ends, which lost 2 bases and 3 bases, there was a span of 14 bases. Here the CDR3 reads CASSEREVVANQPQHF. CDR3 sequence (DNA): TGTGCCAGCAGTGAAAGAGAGGTGGTTGCCAATCAGCCCCAGCATTTT.

In the case of this clone: One end of the junction fails to match germline, which may point to a read error. V is TRBV19 and J is TRBJ1-2; a weak D match, TRBD1 (5 bases). The germline V gene has CDR1 LNHDA and CDR2 SQIVND (reference sequence). The CDR3 extends over 14 amino acids. Written as DNA, the CDR3 is TGTGCCAGTACTTCAACTTCCGGGACCCCAAATTACTTCTTC. Its protein is CASTSTSGTPNYFF.

This rearrangement joins TRBV19 to TRBJ1-1, with 7 bases identical to TRBD1. Germline V gene lookup returns CDR1 LNHDA and CDR2 SQIVND (reference sequence). V lost 3 bases, J lost 3 bases, and 4 bases stayed unmatched. The CDR3 length is 14 residues. The CDR3 DNA sequence: TGTGCCAGTAGTATCAGCAGGGGGGACACTGAAGCTTTCTTT. It yields the protein CASSISRGDTEAFF.

V usage is TRBV11-3 and J usage is TRBJ2-1; D possibly corresponds to TRBD2 (5 bases). V was trimmed by 0 bases and J by 0 bases, leaving 6 bases between them. This CDR3 has 15 residues. Germline values: CDR1 SGHNT, CDR2 YENEEA. This CDR3 reads CASSLEGSSYNEQFF. CDR3 bases: TGTGCCAGCAGCTTAGAAGGGAGCTCCTACAATGAGCAGTTCTTC.

This chain joins TRBV20-1 and TRBJ2-5, with D perhaps TRBD2 (6 bases). The V gene's germline CDR1 is DFQATT and CDR2 SNEGSKA (reference sequence). The CDR3 contains 11 residues. V lost 7 bases to trimming and J lost 5 bases, with 11 bases between them. Here the CDR3 reads CSGGVWETQYF. In DNA, the CDR3 is TGCAGTGGGGGGGTGTGGGAGACCCAGTACTTC.

CDR3: CASSLQGTYNEQFF. The CDR3 bases are TGTGCCAGCAGTTTACAGGGAACCTACAATGAGCAGTTCTTC. This chain joins TRBV27 and TRBJ2-1; perhaps TRBD1 as D (5 bases). Trimming stripped 2 bases from V and 2 bases from J, with 7 bases between. Per germline, CDR1 MNHEY and CDR2 SMNVEV (reference sequence). This CDR3 has 14 residues.

The chain carries TRBV6-5 and TRBJ2-7; 7 bases agree with TRBD2. The CDR3 loop spans 16 amino acids. V trimming: 0 bases; J trimming: 1 base; junction bases outside the gene matches: 6. The germline CDR1 and CDR2 sequences are MNHEY and SVGAGI. In nucleotides, the CDR3 is TGTGCCAGCAGTTACTCCGGGGGAGGGTCATCCTACGAGCAGTACTTC. Amino acids: CASSYSGGGSSYEQYF.

The chain's CDR3 is CASSSLLRDTQYF. In nucleotides, the CDR3 is TGTGCCAGCAGCTCCCTTTTGAGGGATACGCAGTATTTT. The chain couples TRBV7-6 to TRBJ2-3, with unresolved D. Trimming removed 4 bases at V and 6 bases at J, with 11 bases between. Germline V gene lookup returns CDR1 SGHVS and CDR2 FNYEAQ. The CDR3 covers 13 residues.

The rearrangement uses TRBV27 and TRBJ2-5; D is uncertain. CDR3 length: 13 amino acids. Germline values: CDR1 MNHEY, CDR2 SMNVEV (reference sequence). The V end was cut by 4 bases, the J end by 1 base, with 7 bases between. The CDR3, as DNA: TGTGCCAGCAGTTATCTACCCCAAGAGACCCAGTACTTC. Translation gives CASSYLPQETQYF.

This clone was detected only once. This rearrangement joins TRBV9 to TRBJ2-7; D unresolved. The ends were cut back, 0 bases at V and 6 bases at J, with 10 bases in the middle. CDR3 length: 13 amino acids. The germline CDR1 and CDR2 sequences are SGDLS and YYNGEE. CDR3 coding DNA: TGTGCCAGCAGCGTAGCCCCCAGTAGCGAGCAGTACTTC. This translates into CASSVAPSSEQYF.